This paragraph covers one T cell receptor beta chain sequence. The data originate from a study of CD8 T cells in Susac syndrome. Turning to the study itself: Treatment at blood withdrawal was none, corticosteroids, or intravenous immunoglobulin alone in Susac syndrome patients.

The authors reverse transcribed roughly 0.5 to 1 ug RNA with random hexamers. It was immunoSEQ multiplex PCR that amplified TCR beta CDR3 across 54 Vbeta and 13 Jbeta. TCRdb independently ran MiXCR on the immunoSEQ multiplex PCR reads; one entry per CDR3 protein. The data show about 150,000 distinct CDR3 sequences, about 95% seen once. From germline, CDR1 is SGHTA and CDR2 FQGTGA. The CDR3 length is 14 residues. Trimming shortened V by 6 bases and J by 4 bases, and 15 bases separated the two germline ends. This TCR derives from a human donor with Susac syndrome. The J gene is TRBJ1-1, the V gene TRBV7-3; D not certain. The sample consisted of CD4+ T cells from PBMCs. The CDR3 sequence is CASSSEGRVTEAFF. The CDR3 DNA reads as TGTGCCAGCAGTTCGGAGGGCCGAGTCACTGAAGCTTTCTTT.